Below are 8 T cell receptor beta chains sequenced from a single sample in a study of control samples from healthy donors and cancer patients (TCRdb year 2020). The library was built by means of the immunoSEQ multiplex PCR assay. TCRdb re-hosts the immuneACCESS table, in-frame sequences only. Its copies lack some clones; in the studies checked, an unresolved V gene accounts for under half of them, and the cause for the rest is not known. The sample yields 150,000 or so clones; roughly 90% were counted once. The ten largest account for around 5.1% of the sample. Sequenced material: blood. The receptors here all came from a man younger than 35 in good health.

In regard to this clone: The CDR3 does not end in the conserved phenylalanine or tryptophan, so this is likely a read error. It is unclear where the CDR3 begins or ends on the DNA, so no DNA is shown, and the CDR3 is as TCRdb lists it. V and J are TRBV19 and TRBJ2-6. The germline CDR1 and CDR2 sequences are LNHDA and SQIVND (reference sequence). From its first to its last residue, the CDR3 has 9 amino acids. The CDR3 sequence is CASSIPGDP.

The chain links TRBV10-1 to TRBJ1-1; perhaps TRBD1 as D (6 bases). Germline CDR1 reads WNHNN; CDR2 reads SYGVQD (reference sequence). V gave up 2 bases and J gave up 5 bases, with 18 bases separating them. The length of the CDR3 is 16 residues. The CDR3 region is CASSEGGSGVRTEAFF. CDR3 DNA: TGCGCCAGCAGTGAGGGGGGCTCGGGGGTTCGGACTGAAGCTTTCTTT.

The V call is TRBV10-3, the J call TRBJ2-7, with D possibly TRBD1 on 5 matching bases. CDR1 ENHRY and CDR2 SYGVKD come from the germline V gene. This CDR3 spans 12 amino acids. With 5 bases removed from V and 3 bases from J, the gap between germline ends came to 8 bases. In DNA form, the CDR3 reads TGTGCCATCAGTCGGCAGGGCTACGAGCAGTACTTC. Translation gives CAISRQGYEQYF.

The CDR3 DNA sequence: TGTGCCAGTAGGGCTCCCGAGTGGGATGAGCAGTTCTTC. Protein product: CASRAPEWDEQFF. This chain joins TRBV19 and TRBJ2-1; D not certain. The CDR3 consists of 13 residues. Germline assignment: CDR1 LNHDA and CDR2 SQIVND (reference sequence). Between the trimmed V and J ends, which lost 6 bases and 8 bases, there was a span of 14 bases.

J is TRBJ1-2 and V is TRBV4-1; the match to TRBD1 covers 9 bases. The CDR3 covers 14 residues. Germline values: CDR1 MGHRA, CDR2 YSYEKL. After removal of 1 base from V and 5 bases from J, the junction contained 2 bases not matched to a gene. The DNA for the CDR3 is TGCGCCAGCAGCCAAGGGGACAGGGATTATGGCTACACCTTC. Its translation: CASSQGDRDYGYTF.

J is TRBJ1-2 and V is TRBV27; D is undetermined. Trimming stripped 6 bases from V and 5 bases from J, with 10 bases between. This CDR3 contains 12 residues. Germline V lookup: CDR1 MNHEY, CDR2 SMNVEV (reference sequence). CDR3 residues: CASSRIPYGYTF. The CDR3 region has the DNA TGTGCCAGCAGCAGGATCCCGTATGGCTACACCTTC.

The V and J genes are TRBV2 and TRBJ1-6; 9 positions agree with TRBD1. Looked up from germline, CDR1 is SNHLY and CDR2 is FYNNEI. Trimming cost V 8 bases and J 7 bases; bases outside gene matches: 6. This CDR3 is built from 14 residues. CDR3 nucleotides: TGTGCCAGCGGGGGGACAGGGATAAATTCACCCCTCCACTTT. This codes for CASGGTGINSPLHF.

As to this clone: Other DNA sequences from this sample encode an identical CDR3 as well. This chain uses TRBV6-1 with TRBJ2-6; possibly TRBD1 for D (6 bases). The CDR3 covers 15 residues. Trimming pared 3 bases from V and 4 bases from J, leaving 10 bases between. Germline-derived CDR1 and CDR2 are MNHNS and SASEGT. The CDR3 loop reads CASSDRGSGANVLTF. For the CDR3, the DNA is TGTGCCAGCAGTGACAGGGGATCGGGGGCCAACGTCCTGACTTTC.